This entry concerns a single T cell receptor (beta chain). This clonotype occurred many times. The specificity of this receptor is unknown. Base qualities are not provided; no much larger clone lies one nucleotide away. The TCR beta CDR3 regions were amplified from the RNA transcripts. The first round of RT-PCR for the TCR CDR3 was performed with the HTBI primer set and the Qiagen OneStep RT-PCR kit. The libraries were constructed in a second round of multiplex PCR and then size-selected and purified. Sequencing of the libraries was done on an Illumina HiSeq2000 using paired-end 100 bp reads. Per the source publication's procedure: Raw data were processed with SOAPnuke, discarding reads with adapters, uncalled bases, mean Phred below 15, or no exact constant-primer or identifier match. High-quality paired reads were merged using COPE v1.2.5, and each unique nucleotide sequence was defined as a clonotype. Clonotypes were aligned to IMGT TRBV, TRBD and TRBJ reference segments using MiTCR v1.1. Only V-J combinations with frequency above 0.0001, covering about 99% of repertoires, were analysed. A TCS score was defined as the ratio of F50 (clonal expansion) to E x V (chaos), with BLOSUM62-based TCRdist applied between CDR3 peptides within each V-J. Welch's t-statistics and random forest reduced around 510 V-J features to 13, which were used in a naive Bayes classifier (R e1071). TCRdb reprocessed the public reads (quality trimming at Q25 with fastp, clone calling with MiXCR) and kept in-frame beta chains. CDR3 protein duplicates are merged, each entry listing the most common genes and DNA. These V and J calls rely on TCRdb rather than the paper's analysis. This sample has about 500,000 distinct CDR3 sequences in its table, and approximately 15% of those were observed once. 15% to 20% of the sample is taken by the ten largest.

The data stem from a study of T cells in Graves' hyperthyroidism and ophthalmopathy (dated by TCRdb to the late 2010s). With regard to the full study: Peripheral blood samples were taken at initial diagnosis, before any treatment was given. TCR V-J signatures able to tell the groups apart were searched for in a discovery cohort of 90 to 100 patients, of whom 43 had Graves' ophthalmopathy and roughly 59 had stable Graves' hyperthyroidism. Prospective prediction of ophthalmopathy was tested in an independent validation cohort consisting of roughly 19 hyperthyroidism patients and some 17 patients who later progressed to ophthalmopathy. The 100 or so discovery patients were randomly divided into training and test sets at a 7:3 ratio. Thyroid tissue and blood T-cell repertoires from about six Graves' hyperthyroidism patients were also compared in the study. After sampling, hyperthyroidism patients received methimazole starting at 30 mg daily, and ophthalmopathy patients received high-dose intravenous methylprednisolone. According to the paper, TCR Vbeta CDR3 sequencing was carried out on approximately 140 peripheral blood samples, which came from fewer than 50 ophthalmopathy, fewer than 80 hyperthyroidism and around 17 progressor patients.

CDR1 and CDR2 (SGHRS, YFSETQ) derive from the germline V gene. V gives up 3 bases and J gives up 8 bases, and the segment between their germline ends measures 24 bases. Including the terminal cysteine and phenylalanine, the CDR3 comprises 17 residues. The only DNA kept is the CDR3, 51 bases in frame from the first base. Stable Graves' hyperthyroidism was defined as no progression to ophthalmopathy during 18 months of follow-up. Hyperthyroidism patients were newly diagnosed, with disease duration under 2 months, and aged 18 to 65 years. Patients with uncontrolled infections, other autoimmune diseases, pregnancy or lactation were excluded. Diagnoses were based on clinical symptoms, serum thyroxine and TRAb, thyroid ultrasound and orbital computed tomography. PBMCs were isolated from approximately 10 ml of fresh peripheral blood by Ficoll-Paque density gradient centrifugation. Total RNA was extracted using Trizol reagent, and RNA quality was assessed on an Agilent 2100 Bioanalyzer.

Beyond this particular receptor, the publication reports: No statistical method was used to fix the sample size in advance, and group allocation was not hidden from the investigators. In validation, the model predicted progression to ophthalmopathy a median of 6.5 months before onset, with roughly 70% sensitivity and roughly 73% specificity. Most expanded thyroid clonotypes (frequency above 0.001) were also detected in blood, a finding suggesting that blood repertoires may reflect thyroid immune responses. Ophthalmopathy was separated from stable hyperthyroidism by a 13 V-J signature model, with about 88% sensitivity and approximately 84% specificity obtained in cross-validation and 80%/75% obtained in testing.

Sequences were obtained from blood. The rearranged chain carries TRBV5-1 and TRBJ2-1; the D segment could be TRBD2, given 7 matching bases. This TCR came from a woman younger than 35 with Graves' hyperthyroidism. At the DNA level, the sequence is TGCGCCAGCAGCTCCCCAATAGAGGGGGAGGGCAACGATGAGCAGTTCTTC. The encoded protein is CASSSPIEGEGNDEQFF. The CDR3, completed at both ends by the reference TRBV5-1 and TRBJ2-1 genes, gives the full variable domain KAGVTQTPRYLIKTRGQQVTLSCSPISGHRSVSWYQQTPGQGLQFLFEYFSETQRNKGNFPGRFSGRQFSNSRSEMNVSTLELGDSALYLCASSSPIEGEGNDEQFFGPGTRLTVL.